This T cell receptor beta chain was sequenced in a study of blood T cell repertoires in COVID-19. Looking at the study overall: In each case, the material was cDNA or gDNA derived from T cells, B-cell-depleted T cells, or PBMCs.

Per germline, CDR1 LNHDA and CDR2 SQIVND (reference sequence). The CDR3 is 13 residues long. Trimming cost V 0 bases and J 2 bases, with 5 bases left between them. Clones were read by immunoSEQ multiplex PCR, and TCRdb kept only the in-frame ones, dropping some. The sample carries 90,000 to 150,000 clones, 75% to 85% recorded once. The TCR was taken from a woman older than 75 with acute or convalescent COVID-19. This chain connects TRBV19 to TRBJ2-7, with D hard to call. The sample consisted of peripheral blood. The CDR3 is CASSIDTTYEQYF. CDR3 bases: TGTGCCAGTAGTATAGACACAACCTACGAGCAGTACTTC.